A selection of T cell receptor beta chains follows, all from one sample in a study of blood T cell repertoires in COVID-19. This table comes from immunoSEQ multiplex PCR, and its TCRdb copy is limited to in-frame clones, with some not included. The table shows 75,000 to 100,000 clones, with around 82% occurring only once. Sequenced material: peripheral blood. Every receptor here comes from a man aged 50-59 years with active or convalescent COVID-19. Each CDR3 is given with its conserved first and last residue. D genes are given only for firm matches. For some rows the clone size is stated as once, few or many, or as a class when expanded; others skip it.

size	D	J	V	DNA	CDR3
NA	TRBD2	TRBJ2-5	TRBV28	TGTGCCAGCAGCCAGACTAGCGGGGGACAAGAGACCCAGTACTTC	CASSQTSGGQETQYF
NA	NA	TRBJ2-6	TRBV5-1	TGCGCCAGCAGCTTCGACATGCCGGGGGCCAACGTCCTGACTTTC	CASSFDMPGANVLTF
once	NA	TRBJ1-6	TRBV7-9	TGTGCCAGCAGCTTCTGGACGGGGGAGCCCCTCCACTTT	CASSFWTGEPLHF
once	NA	TRBJ2-1	TRBV4-3	TGCGCCAGCAGCCCAAGTTCGGTCCAAATCTCCTACAATGAGCAGTTCTTC	CASSPSSVQISYNEQFF
NA	NA	TRBJ2-2	TRBV10-3	TGTGCCATCAGTGAGCAGGGGCGTAACACCGGGGAGCTGTTTTTT	CAISEQGRNTGELFF
NA	NA	TRBJ2-7	TRBV5-1	TGCGCCAGCAGCTTGGCTAGCGCGGATTACGAGCAGTACTTC	CASSLASADYEQYF
NA	TRBD1	TRBJ2-3	TRBV19	TGTGCCAGTACCAGTCTGACAGGGGCGCCAGATACGCAGTATTTT	CASTSLTGAPDTQYF
NA	NA	TRBJ1-1	TRBV3-1/TRBV3-2	TGTGCCAGCAGCCGAGGGGGGGACACTGAAGCTTTCTTT	CASSRGGDTEAFF
NA	NA	TRBJ2-6	TRBV14	TGTGCCAGCAGCCAAGCCGGACAGCTTGGGGCCAACGTCCTGACTTTC	CASSQAGQLGANVLTF
NA	NA	TRBJ1-4	TRBV6-1	TGTGCCAGCAGTGAACTCAGGGCGCGTGAAAAACTGTTTTTT	CASSELRAREKLFF
NA	TRBD1	TRBJ2-1	TRBV6-2/TRBV6-3	TGTGCCAGCAGTTACCTCGGGACAGGGCAGGATGAGCAGTTCTTC	CASSYLGTGQDEQFF
NA	NA	TRBJ2-5	TRBV6-5	TGTGCCAGCAGTTACTCGAGAGGAGAGACCCAGTACTTC	CASSYSRGETQYF
NA	TRBD2	TRBJ2-5	TRBV5-4	TGTGCCTACTATCCGGGGGGCCAAGAGACCCAGTACTTC	CAYYPGGQETQYF
NA	TRBD2	TRBJ2-3	TRBV30	TGTGCCTCTCAAGGCGGGGGATCAGATACGCAGTATTTT	CASQGGGSDTQYF
NA	NA	TRBJ1-4	TRBV19	TGTGCCAGTAGTACTACCCGGTTTACTAATGAAAAACTGTTTTTT	CASSTTRFTNEKLFF
NA	TRBD1	TRBJ1-5	TRBV19	TGTGCCAGTAGCCGCGGGACAGGGGAGGTAGGCAATCAGCCCCAGCATTTT	CASSRGTGEVGNQPQHF
NA	NA	TRBJ1-1	TRBV12-5	TGTGCTAGTGGTTTGGCAGGGATCGGTGCTTTCTTT	CASGLAGIGAFF
NA	NA	TRBJ1-6	TRBV11-2	TGTGCCAGCAGCGCAGGGCGCTATAATTCACCCCTCCACTTT	CASSAGRYNSPLHF
NA	NA	TRBJ1-1	TRBV11-2	TGTGCCAGCAGCGTCGGGGGTAGGGGAGTCACTGAAGCTTTCTTT	CASSVGGRGVTEAFF
NA	NA	TRBJ2-5	TRBV6-5	TGTGCCAGCAGTCGACAGGCACTGGGGGGGGAGACCCAGTACTTC	CASSRQALGGETQYF